This T cell receptor beta chain was found in a study of shared clonotypes between healthy human individuals. Findings and limits, study-wide: All-four-donor shared clonotypes had higher generation probabilities than non-shared clonotypes did. With several donors compared, around 4.7% of naive CD4 clonotypes were shared.

With regard to this clone: Its antigen is not identified.

This CDR3 has 15 amino acids. V gave up 3 bases and J gave up 1 base; unmatched junction bases: 4. Germline loops: CDR1 KGHSH, CDR2 LQKENI. The table came from immunoSEQ multiplex PCR; TCRdb's copy has only in-frame clones and leaves some out. The sample consists of about 300,000 clones, approximately 79% of them appearing once. All donors were healthy HIV-negative adults lacking recent acute infections or vaccinations. Sample: memory CD4+ T cells sorted from blood. Described subset: CD45RA-negative fraction. The chain joins TRBV18 to TRBJ2-3; 7 bases are shared with TRBD1. The TCR originated in a man aged 30-40 years in good health. The CDR3 sequence is CASSPVTGGTDTQYF. The CDR3 DNA sequence: TGTGCCAGCTCACCGGTAACAGGGGGCACAGATACGCAGTATTTT.